This T cell receptor (beta chain) originates from a study of cytomegalovirus exposure and HLA in healthy donors. As for the study in general: A later analysis reported the roughly 120 validation repertoires used the same platform as the approximately 660 first-cohort repertoires.

Study conclusions and caveats: Cytomegalovirus association was listed for under 200 TCR beta chains. Reports showed the classifier diagnosing cytomegalovirus status with high specificity and sensitivity.

As for this clone: The antigen remains undetermined.

Profiled with immunoSEQ multiplex PCR; TCRdb holds only in-frame clones, not every one. The table has approximately 270,000 clones, 90% seen once; the top ten hold 0.35% to 0.45%. The sequenced sample consisted of PBMCs. This sequence originates from a woman aged 18-29 years in good health and CMV-seronegative.

CDR3 bases: TGCAGCGCGGCGGGTTTGGGTCAGCCCCAGCATTTT. It is translated as CSAAGLGQPQHF. The J gene is TRBJ1-5, the V gene TRBV29-1, with D unresolved. Trimming took off 7 bases at V and 6 bases at J, with 13 bases between the two ends. CDR3 size: 12 residues. Looked up from germline, CDR1 is SQVTM and CDR2 is ANQGSEA.